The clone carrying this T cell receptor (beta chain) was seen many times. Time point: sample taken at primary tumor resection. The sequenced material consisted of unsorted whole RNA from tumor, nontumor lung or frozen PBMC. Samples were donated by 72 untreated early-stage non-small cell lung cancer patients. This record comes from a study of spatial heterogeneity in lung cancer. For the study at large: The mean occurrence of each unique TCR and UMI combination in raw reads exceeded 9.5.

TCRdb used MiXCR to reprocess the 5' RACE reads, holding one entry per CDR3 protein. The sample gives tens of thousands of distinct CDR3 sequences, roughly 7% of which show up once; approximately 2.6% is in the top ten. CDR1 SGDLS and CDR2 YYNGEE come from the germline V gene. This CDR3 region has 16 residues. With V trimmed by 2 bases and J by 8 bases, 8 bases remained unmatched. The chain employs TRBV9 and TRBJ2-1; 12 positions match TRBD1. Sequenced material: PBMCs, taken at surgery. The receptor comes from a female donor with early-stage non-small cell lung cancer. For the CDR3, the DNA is TGTGCCAGCAGCGTCGGGTCCGGGACAGGGGGCCATGAGCAGTTCTTC. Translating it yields CASSVGSGTGGHEQFF. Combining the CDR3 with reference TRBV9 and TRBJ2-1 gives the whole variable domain DSGVTQTPKHLITATGQRVTLRCSPRSGDLSVYWYQQSLDQGLQFLIQYYNGEERAKGNILERFSAQQFPDLHSELNLSSLELGDSALYFCASSVGSGTGGHEQFFGPGTRLTVL.